The clone carrying this TCR beta chain was detected once. These data are taken from a study of cytomegalovirus exposure and HLA in healthy donors. Primers for the PCR totalled 60 Vbeta and 13 Jbeta. The assay was immunoSEQ multiplex PCR, and TCRdb's table has in-frame clones only and misses some. Of around 200,000 clones detected, about 80% appear once; the ten largest clones hold over 1.1%. What was sequenced was PBMCs. The receptor comes from a girl aged 5-17 years in good health and CMV-seronegative.

CDR3 bases: TGTGCCAGTAGTCAAGCGACAGGGGTGACTGAAGCTTTCTTT. It specifies CASSQATGVTEAFF. V and J are TRBV19 and TRBJ1-1, with TRBD1 matching over 8 bases. Trimming removed 5 bases from V and 5 bases from J; junction bases left unmatched: 7. Germline V gene data show CDR1 as LNHDA and CDR2 as SQIVND (reference sequence). CDR3 size: 14 residues. The variable domain in full, completed from reference TRBV19 and TRBJ1-1, reads DGGITQSPKYLFRKEGQNVTLSCEQNLNHDAMYWYRQDPGQGLRLIYYSQIVNDFQKGDIAEGYSVSREKKESFPLTVTSAQKNPTAFYLCASSQATGVTEAFFGQGTRLTVV.